This T cell receptor beta chain was profiled in a study of blood T cells in healthy people across ages. In regard to this clonotype: An end of the junction does not agree with germline; a read error may underlie this.

The CDR3 spans 15 residues. The germline gives CDR1 KGHDR, CDR2 SFDVKD. Alongside a J-beta primer mix, a sample-barcoded 5' primer served in a second PCR lasting roughly 7 to 11 cycles. TCRdb fed the 5' RACE reads into MiXCR, producing one record per CDR3 protein. Of 1.5 million to 2 million distinct CDR3 sequences in the sample, about 32% were seen once. Specimen: blood. The chain links TRBV24-1 to TRBJ2-1, with D possibly being TRBD1 or TRBD2 (6 bases each). This TCR was recovered from a woman younger than 45 in good health. The CDR3 reads CASSSAGQRNNEQFF. The CDR3 DNA reads as TGTGCCTCCAGTTCCGCGGGACAAAGGAACAATGAGCAGTTCTTC.